This entry concerns a single T cell receptor beta chain. Its cognate antigen is unknown. From germline, CDR1 is MNHNS and CDR2 SASEGT. With V trimmed by 2 bases and J by 2 bases, 10 bases remained unmatched. This CDR3 is built from 17 residues. This sample was taken from a study of graft-versus-host responses after intestinal transplantation. Study results and caveats: After transplant, early declines in HvG clones were associated with peak levels of circulating GvH clones. Individuals who had graft-donor T cell macrochimerism had allografts that showed high graft-versus-host to host-versus-graft clonal ratios. Recipient marrow contained GvH clones, some of which appeared first in ileum or blood.

Measured with immunoSEQ multiplex PCR; TCRdb has only the in-frame clones, and not every one. The repertoire holds 15,000 to 20,000 clones, with around 76% as singletons. Processed graft tissue released its intraepithelial and lamina propria lymphocytes. The material sequenced was ileum tissue, taken around 20 days after intestinal transplant. This clonotype originated in a human patient who received an intestinal transplant, so some T cells may come from the graft donor. The chain recombines TRBV6-1 with TRBJ2-3, with TRBD2 matching 7 bases. The CDR3 DNA reads TGTGCCAGCAGTGAAAGGATCCAGCGGGGCATCACAGATACGCAGTATTTT. Translated: CASSERIQRGITDTQYF.